These 9 T cell receptor beta chains were sequenced from one sample in a study of brain metastases from non-small cell lung cancer. Clones were read by immunoSEQ multiplex PCR, and TCRdb kept only the in-frame ones, dropping some. Here the sample spans fewer than 15,000 clones, approximately 83% being singletons. Sequencing was done on a sample of primary lung tumor tissue. The receptors derive from a donor aged 40 or older with non-small cell lung cancer.

Turning to this clone: Germline is not matched at one junction end, which may reflect a read error. The chain combines TRBV7-2 with TRBJ1-3, with D unresolved. The CDR3 sequence is 15 residues long. CDR1 SGHTA and CDR2 FQGNSA come from the germline V gene. The CDR3 region is CASSSYRAAGNIIYF. DNA for the CDR3: TGTGCCAGCAGCTCCTACCGGGCCGCCGGAAACATCATATATTTT.

The genes are TRBV6-1 and TRBJ2-1; a possible D gene is TRBD1 (5 bases). V lost 0 bases and J 8 bases, leaving 8 bases between the germline ends. The CDR3 spans 13 residues. Germline V CDR1 and CDR2: MNHNS, SASEGT. CDR3 region: CASSEAGVYEQFF. DNA of the CDR3: TGTGCCAGCAGTGAAGCAGGGGTCTATGAGCAGTTCTTC.

This sequence joins TRBV20-1 and TRBJ2-1, with D uncertain. The CDR3 consists of 10 residues. The germline CDR1 and CDR2 sequences are DFQATT and SNEGSKA (reference sequence). V was cut by 6 bases and J by 5 bases, with 5 bases left in between. The DNA for the CDR3 is TGCAGTGCCACTGACAATGAGCAGTTCTTC. Protein product: CSATDNEQFF.

The V call is TRBV4-1, the J call TRBJ1-6; a possible D gene is TRBD1 (6 bases). The germline CDR1 and CDR2 sequences are MGHRA and YSYEKL. The ends were cut back, 5 bases at V and 6 bases at J, with 8 bases in the middle. There are 13 residues in the CDR3. The DNA for the CDR3 is TGCGCCAGCAGCGGACAGACTAATTCACCCCTCCACTTT. The encoded protein is CASSGQTNSPLHF.

This chain links TRBV27 with TRBJ2-5, with 8 bases matching TRBD1. The CDR3 loop spans 18 amino acids. Germline V gene data show CDR1 as MNHEY and CDR2 as SMNVEV (reference sequence). V was pared by 2 bases and J by 3 bases, with 14 bases of the junction left unmatched. This chain's CDR3 is CASSLMGLTGDEKETQYF. The DNA for the CDR3 is TGTGCCAGCAGTTTAATGGGGTTGACAGGGGACGAGAAAGAGACCCAGTACTTC.

The J gene is TRBJ1-1, the V gene TRBV23-1; 9 bases line up with TRBD1. TRBV23-1 is identified as an open reading frame with a role that is uncertain. Unmatched junction bases numbered 16, after V lost 0 bases and J lost 2 bases. There are 20 residues in the CDR3. The CDR3 is CASSQSAYRGLGVYNTEAFF. For the CDR3, the DNA is TGCGCCAGCAGTCAATCGGCCTACAGGGGGCTGGGTGTTTATAACACTGAAGCTTTCTTT.

The chain carries TRBV30 and TRBJ2-7; perhaps TRBD2 as D (6 bases). This CDR3 has 13 amino acids. The V and J ends lost 5 bases and 2 bases respectively, with 13 bases between them. CDR1 is GTSNPN, CDR2 SVGIG, per germline (reference sequence). In nucleotides, the CDR3 is TGTGCCTGGGGAACGGGCGGGGCCTACGAGCAGTACTTC. Amino acids: CAWGTGGAYEQYF.

The chain employs TRBV30 and TRBJ1-6, with D maybe TRBD1 (6 bases). CDR3 length equals 17 residues. Germline-derived CDR1 and CDR2 are GTSNPN and SVGIG (reference sequence). The V gene lost 0 bases and the J gene lost 9 bases, with 21 bases spanning the gap. The CDR3 sequence: CAWSVTRTGGAGSPLHF. The CDR3 DNA reads as TGTGCCTGGAGTGTAACCCGTACCGGGGGCGCGGGTTCACCCCTCCACTTT.

This sequence joins TRBV4-3 and TRBJ1-5; possible D gene TRBD1, 6 bases. Trimming took 0 bases from V and 4 from J, leaving 10 bases between them. Germline V gene data show CDR1 as LGHNA and CDR2 as YSLEER. The CDR3 contains 15 residues. The CDR3, as DNA: TGCGCCAGCAGCCAAGATGAGCAGGGGAATCAGCCCCAGCATTTT. Translating it yields CASSQDEQGNQPQHF.